This paragraph covers one T cell receptor (beta chain) sequence. The sample is drawn from a study of T cell responses to AZD1222 COVID-19 vaccine. The CDR3 sequence is 14 residues long. The germline V gene has CDR1 KGHDR and CDR2 SFDVKD. Trimming shortened V by 3 bases and J by 4 bases, and 11 bases separated the two germline ends. TCRdb's copy holds only in-frame clones and misses some; the assay was immunoSEQ multiplex PCR. The data contain 90,000 or so clones, about 87% of them seen just once; the ten biggest clones take up roughly 15%. Sequencing used peripheral blood, obtained on day 0 of AZD1222 vaccination. The genes are TRBV24-1 and TRBJ1-1, with a weak D call TRBD1 (6 bases). The receptor comes from an adult in good health. This CDR3 is CATSDNLGGTEAFF. In DNA, the CDR3 is TGTGCCACCAGTGATAACTTAGGGGGCACTGAAGCTTTCTTT.